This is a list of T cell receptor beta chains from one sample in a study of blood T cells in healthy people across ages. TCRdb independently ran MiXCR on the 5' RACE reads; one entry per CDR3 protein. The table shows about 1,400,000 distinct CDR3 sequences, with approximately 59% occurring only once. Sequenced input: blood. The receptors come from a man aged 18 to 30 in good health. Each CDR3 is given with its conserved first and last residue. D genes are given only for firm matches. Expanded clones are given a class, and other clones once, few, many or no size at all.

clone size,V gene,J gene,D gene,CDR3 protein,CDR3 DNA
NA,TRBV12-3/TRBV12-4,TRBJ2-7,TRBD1,CASSFRQGVDEQYF,TGTGCCAGCAGTTTTCGACAGGGTGTGGACGAGCAGTACTTC
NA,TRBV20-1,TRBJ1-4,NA,CSAEGQGSLTTNEKLFF,TGCAGTGCCGAGGGCCAGGGGTCCCTTACAACTAATGAAAAACTGTTTTTT
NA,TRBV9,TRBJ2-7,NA,CASSVGLGSSYNEQYF,TGTGCCAGCAGCGTAGGACTAGGATCGTCCTACAATGAGCAGTACTTC
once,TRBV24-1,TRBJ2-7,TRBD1,CATSDSSDRASYEQYF,TGTGCCACCAGTGACTCTTCGGACAGGGCCTCCTACGAGCAGTACTTC
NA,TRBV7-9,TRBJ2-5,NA,CASSSRGGLEQYF,TGTGCCAGCAGCTCCAGGGGGGGATTGGAGCAGTACTTC
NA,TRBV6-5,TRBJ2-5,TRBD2,CASSYSIRDYGQYF,TGTGCCAGCAGTTACTCGATTCGGGACTACGGGCAGTACTTC
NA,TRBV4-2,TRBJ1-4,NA,CASSQRWTGDNEKLFF,TGTGCCAGCAGCCAACGATGGACGGGAGATAATGAAAAACTGTTTTTT
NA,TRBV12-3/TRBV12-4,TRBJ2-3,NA,CASSFEFSGTDTQYF,TGTGCCAGCAGCTTTGAATTTTCAGGCACAGATACGCAGTATTTT
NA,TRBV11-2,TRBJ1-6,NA,CASSSGWVGAHSPLHF,TGTGCCAGCAGCTCCGGCTGGGTCGGGGCTCATTCACCCCTCCACTTT
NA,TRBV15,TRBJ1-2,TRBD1,CATSLGGDYGYTF,TGTGCCACCAGCCTAGGGGGCGACTATGGCTACACCTTC
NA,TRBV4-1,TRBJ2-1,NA,CASSQAPTLGEGNEQFF,TGCGCCAGCAGCCAAGCCCCGACCCTTGGTGAAGGCAATGAGCAGTTCTTC
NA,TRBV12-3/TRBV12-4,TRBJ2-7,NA,CASLGDNSYEQYF,TGTGCCAGCCTTGGGGACAACTCCTACGAGCAGTACTTC
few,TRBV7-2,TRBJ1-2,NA,CASSLEQIYGYTF,TGTGCCAGCAGCTTAGAACAGATATATGGCTACACCTTC
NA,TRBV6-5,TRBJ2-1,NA,CASSQNDNEQFF,TGTGCCAGCAGCCAAAACGACAATGAGCAGTTCTTC
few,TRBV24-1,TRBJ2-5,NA,CATSDTHNEQYF,TGTGCCACCAGTGATACTCACAATGAGCAGTACTTC
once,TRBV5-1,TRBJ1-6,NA,CASSWDRANNSPLHF,TGCGCCAGCAGCTGGGACCGGGCCAATAATTCACCCCTCCACTTT
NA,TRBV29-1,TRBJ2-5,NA,CSVRDLSHQETQYF,TGCAGCGTACGGGACTTAAGTCACCAAGAGACCCAGTACTTC
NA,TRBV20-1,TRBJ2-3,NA,CSARGRTGADTQYF,TGCAGTGCTAGAGGACGGACTGGGGCAGATACGCAGTATTTT
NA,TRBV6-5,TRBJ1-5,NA,CASSRGVGDLDQPQHF,TGTGCCAGCAGCAGGGGAGTAGGGGACTTAGATCAGCCCCAGCATTTT
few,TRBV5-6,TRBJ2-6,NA,CASALGANVLTF,TGTGCCAGTGCCCTTGGGGCCAACGTCCTGACTTTC
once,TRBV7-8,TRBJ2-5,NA,CASSLVGGQDETQYF,TGTGCCAGCAGCTTAGTGGGGGGGCAGGACGAGACCCAGTACTTC
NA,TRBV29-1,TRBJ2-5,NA,CSGRALQETQYF,TGCAGCGGTAGGGCTCTCCAAGAGACCCAGTACTTC
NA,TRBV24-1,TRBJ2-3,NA,CATSEPPDTQYF,TGTGCCACCAGTGAACCCCCAGATACGCAGTATTTT
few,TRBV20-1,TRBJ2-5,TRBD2,CSASVAGGQETQYF,TGCAGTGCTAGTGTAGCGGGGGGCCAAGAGACCCAGTACTTC
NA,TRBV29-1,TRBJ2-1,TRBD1,CSVEGTGGKSYNEQFF,TGCAGCGTTGAAGGGACAGGGGGTAAATCCTACAATGAGCAGTTCTTC
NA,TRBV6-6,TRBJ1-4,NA,CASSYGDSGPYNEKLFF,TGTGCCAGCAGTTACGGTGATTCAGGGCCCTATAATGAAAAACTGTTTTTT
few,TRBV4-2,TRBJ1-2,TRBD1,CASSQAGTDLFLNYGYTF,TGTGCCAGCAGCCAGGCCGGGACAGACCTCTTCCTTAACTATGGCTACACCTTC
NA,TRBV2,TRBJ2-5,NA,CASTRDRGLGETQYF,TGTGCCAGCACCAGGGATCGGGGGTTGGGTGAGACCCAGTACTTC
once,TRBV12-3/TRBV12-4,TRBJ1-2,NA,CASRRGNDNYGCTF,TGTGCCAGCAGGAGGGGGAATGATAACTATGGCTGCACCTTC
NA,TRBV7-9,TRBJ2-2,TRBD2,CASSHQTSGGRTGELFF,TGTGCCAGCAGCCACCAGACTAGCGGGGGCCGCACCGGGGAGCTGTTTTTT
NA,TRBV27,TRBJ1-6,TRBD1,CASSPGTADSPLHF,TGTGCCAGCAGCCCCGGGACAGCGGATTCACCCCTCCACTTT
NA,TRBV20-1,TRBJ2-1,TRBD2,CSASNSGTRFF,TGCAGTGCTAGTAATAGCGGGACTCGGTTCTTC
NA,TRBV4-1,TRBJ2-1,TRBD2,CASSHGSHVAGALDLEQFF,TGCGCCAGCAGCCACGGGTCGCATGTAGCGGGAGCCCTTGATCTTGAGCAGTTCTTC
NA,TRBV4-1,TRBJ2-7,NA,CASSRDTGIYEQYF,TGCGCCAGCAGCCGGGATACAGGGATCTACGAGCAGTACTTC
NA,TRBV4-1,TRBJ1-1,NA,CASSQGVRDTEAFF,TGCGCCAGCAGCCAAGGGGTCAGGGACACCGAAGCTTTCTTT
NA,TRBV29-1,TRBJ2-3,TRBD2,CSVWKAGGRTDTQYF,TGCAGCGTTTGGAAAGCGGGGGGGCGGACAGATACGCAGTATTTT